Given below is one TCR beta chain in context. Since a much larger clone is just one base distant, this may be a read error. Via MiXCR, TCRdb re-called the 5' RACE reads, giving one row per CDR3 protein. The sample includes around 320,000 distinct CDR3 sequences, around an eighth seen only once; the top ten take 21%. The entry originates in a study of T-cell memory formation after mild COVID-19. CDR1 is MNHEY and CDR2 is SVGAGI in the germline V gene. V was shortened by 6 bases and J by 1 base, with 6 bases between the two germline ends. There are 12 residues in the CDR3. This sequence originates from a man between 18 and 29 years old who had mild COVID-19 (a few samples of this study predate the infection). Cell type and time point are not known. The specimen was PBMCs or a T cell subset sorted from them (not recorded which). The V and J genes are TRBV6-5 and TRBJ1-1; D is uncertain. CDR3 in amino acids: CASRGWNTEAFF. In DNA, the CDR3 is TGTGCCAGCAGAGGCTGGAACACTGAAGCTTTCTTT.